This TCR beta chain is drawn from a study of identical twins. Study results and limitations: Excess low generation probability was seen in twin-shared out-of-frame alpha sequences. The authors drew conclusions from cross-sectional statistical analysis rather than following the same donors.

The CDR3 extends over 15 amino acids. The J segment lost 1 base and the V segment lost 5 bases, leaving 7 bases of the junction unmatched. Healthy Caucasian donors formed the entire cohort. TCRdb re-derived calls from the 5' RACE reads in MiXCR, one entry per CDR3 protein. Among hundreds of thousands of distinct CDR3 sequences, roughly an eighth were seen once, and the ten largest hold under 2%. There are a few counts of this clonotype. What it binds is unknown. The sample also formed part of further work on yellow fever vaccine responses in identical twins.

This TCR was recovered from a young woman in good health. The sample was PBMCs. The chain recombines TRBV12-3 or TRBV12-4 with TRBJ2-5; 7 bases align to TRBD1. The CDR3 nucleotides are TGTGCCAGCAGTACTGGGACAGTGTCCCAAGAGACCCAGTACTTC. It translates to CASSTGTVSQETQYF.